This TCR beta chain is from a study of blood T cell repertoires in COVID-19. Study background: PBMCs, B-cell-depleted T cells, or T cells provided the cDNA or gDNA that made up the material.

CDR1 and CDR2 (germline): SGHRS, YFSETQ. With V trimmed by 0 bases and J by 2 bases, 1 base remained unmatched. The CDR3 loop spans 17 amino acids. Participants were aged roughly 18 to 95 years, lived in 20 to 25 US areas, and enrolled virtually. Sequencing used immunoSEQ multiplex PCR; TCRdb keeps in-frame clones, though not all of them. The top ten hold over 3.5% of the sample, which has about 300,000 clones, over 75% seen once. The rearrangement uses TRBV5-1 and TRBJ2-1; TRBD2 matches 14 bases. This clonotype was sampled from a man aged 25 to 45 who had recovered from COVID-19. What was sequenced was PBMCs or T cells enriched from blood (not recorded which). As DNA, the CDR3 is TGCGCCAGCAGCTTGGGACTAGCGGGGGGGACCTACAATGAGCAGTTCTTC. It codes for CASSLGLAGGTYNEQFF.